One sample yielded the 2 T cell receptor beta chains listed below, sequenced in a study of T cell responses to AZD1222 COVID-19 vaccine. Repertoires were generated with immunoSEQ multiplex PCR, while TCRdb's copy carries only in-frame clones and drops some. This sample carries 95,000 to 150,000 clones, approximately 88% of them seen once, and the ten largest clones take 4.5% to 5%. The source was peripheral blood, collected on day 0 of AZD1222 vaccination. These receptors were collected from an adult in good health.

The sample holds one count of this clone. The chain joins TRBV5-1 to TRBJ2-1; the match to TRBD2 covers 12 bases. Trimming at V came to 4 bases and at J to 5 bases, leaving 7 bases not matched to a gene. CDR3 size: 16 residues. Looked up from germline, CDR1 is SGHRS and CDR2 is YFSETQ. The CDR3 bases are TGCGCCAGCAGCGTCAGACTAGCGGGGGACCACAATGAGCAGTTCTTC. Amino acid sequence: CASSVRLAGDHNEQFF. The full variable domain, in which reference TRBV5-1 and TRBJ2-1 provide the parts outside the CDR3, is KAGVTQTPRYLIKTRGQQVTLSCSPISGHRSVSWYQQTPGQGLQFLFEYFSETQRNKGNFPGRFSGRQFSNSRSEMNVSTLELGDSALYLCASSVRLAGDHNEQFFGPGTRLTVL.

This sequence joins TRBV4-3 and TRBJ1-2, with D unclear. The CDR3 runs to 12 residues. CDR1 is LGHNA, CDR2 YSLEER, per germline. Between the trimmed V and J ends, which lost 1 base and 6 bases, there was a span of 6 bases. The CDR3 sequence: CASSQGRDGYTF. The CDR3 DNA reads TGCGCCAGCAGCCAAGGGAGGGATGGCTACACCTTC.